This T cell receptor beta chain was observed in a study of blood T cell repertoires in COVID-19. With V trimmed by 0 bases and J by 5 bases, 5 bases remained unmatched. The CDR3 is 17 residues long. Germline V gene data show CDR1 as SGHDN and CDR2 as FVKESK. In the original analysis: Reference gene primers were amplified, and this amplification served to estimate nucleated cell counts. Some clones are missing from TCRdb's copy, which holds only in-frame ones; the method was immunoSEQ multiplex PCR. The DNA gave D and trimming, while V, J and clone size come from that table. Here the sample spans tens of thousands of clones, around 79% being singletons.

The sequence was collected from a woman in her seventies with acute or convalescent COVID-19. Source material: peripheral blood. This chain uses TRBV14 with TRBJ2-2; the match to TRBD1 covers 11 bases. The chain's CDR3 is CASSQEQGQGATGELFF. DNA for the CDR3: TGTGCCAGCAGCCAAGAACAAGGACAGGGGGCGACCGGGGAGCTGTTTTTT.